These 31 T cell receptor beta chains came from one sample sequenced in a study of memory CD4+ T cells and cytomegalovirus serostatus. The sort gate was single viable CD3+CD4+CD8-CD45RO+ cells for memory CD4+ T cells. Generated by immunoSEQ multiplex PCR, the TCRdb table keeps only in-frame clones and is missing some. The data show over 55,000 clones, with more than 60% seen just once and approximately 0.82% held by the top ten. The sequencing input was memory CD4+ T cells from blood. The receptors here all came from an adult in good health and CMV-seronegative.

CDR3 in amino acids: CSGGNMGAYGYTF. The CDR3, as DNA: TGCAGCGGGGGGAATATGGGAGCCTATGGCTACACCTTC. The V and J genes are TRBV29-1 and TRBJ1-2, with D possibly being TRBD1 (5 bases). Germline V gives CDR1 SQVTM, CDR2 ANQGSEA. V lost 7 bases and J lost 4, with 16 bases in between. The CDR3 runs 13 residues.

There are a few counts of this clone. V and J are TRBV30 and TRBJ2-1; TRBD2 is a possible D gene (6 bases). The germline CDR1 and CDR2 sequences are GTSNPN and SVGIG (reference sequence). The V and J ends lost 2 bases and 0 bases respectively, with 8 bases between them. The CDR3 has 14 residues. CDR3 sequence (DNA): TGTGCCTGGAGTACACTAGCCTCCTACAATGAGCAGTTCTTC. Amino acids: CAWSTLASYNEQFF.

The DNA for the CDR3 is TGTGCCAGTAAGAAGGGGATTAACACTGAAGCTTTCTTT. It translates to CASKKGINTEAFF. This sequence joins TRBV19 and TRBJ1-1, with D tentatively TRBD1 (5 bases). This CDR3 has 13 residues. Germline V gene lookup returns CDR1 LNHDA and CDR2 SQIVND (reference sequence). Trimming pared 7 bases from V and 2 bases from J, leaving 11 bases between. Supplemented by reference TRBV19 and TRBJ1-1, the full variable domain reads DGGITQSPKYLFRKEGQNVTLSCEQNLNHDAMYWYRQDPGQGLRLIYYSQIVNDFQKGDIAEGYSVSREKKESFPLTVTSAQKNPTAFYLCASKKGINTEAFFGQGTRLTVV.

This clone was found a few times. The chain employs TRBV18 and TRBJ1-4; D unresolved. The ends were cut back, 4 bases at V and 4 bases at J, with 16 bases in the middle. This CDR3 is built from 16 residues. Germline V gene lookup returns CDR1 KGHSH and CDR2 LQKENI. As DNA, the CDR3 is TGTGCCAGCTCACTCACAACGCCGAACGTTAATGAAAAACTGTTTTTT. Its translation: CASSLTTPNVNEKLFF.

V usage is TRBV7-2 and J usage is TRBJ2-5; D is undetermined. Germline V gene lookup returns CDR1 SGHTA and CDR2 FQGNSA. Trimming took 4 bases from V and 5 from J, leaving 5 bases between them. The CDR3 runs 11 residues. The CDR3 loop reads CASSSGETQYF. The CDR3 DNA reads TGTGCCAGCAGCTCTGGTGAGACCCAGTACTTC.

The V and J genes are TRBV19 and TRBJ2-5; D remains unclear. Germline CDR1 and CDR2: LNHDA and SQIVND (reference sequence). V was cut by 3 bases and J by 1 base, with 0 bases left in between. This CDR3 has 11 residues. CDR3 region: CASSIQETQYF. CDR3 nucleotides: TGTGCCAGTAGTATCCAAGAGACCCAGTACTTC.

The chain is built from TRBV9 and TRBJ2-7; 11 bases line up with TRBD1. Germline V gene lookup returns CDR1 SGDLS and CDR2 YYNGEE. Unmatched junction bases numbered 1, after V lost 0 bases and J lost 2 bases. This CDR3 has 15 amino acids. The CDR3 bases are TGTGCCAGCAGCGTAGGGACAGGGGGCGCCTACGAGCAGTACTTC. Amino acid sequence: CASSVGTGGAYEQYF. The variable domain in full, with the rest retrieved from reference TRBV9 and TRBJ2-7, is DSGVTQTPKHLITATGQRVTLRCSPRSGDLSVYWYQQSLDQGLQFLIQYYNGEERAKGNILERFSAQQFPDLHSELNLSSLELGDSALYFCASSVGTGGAYEQYFGPGTRLTVT.

The chain couples TRBV7-3 to TRBJ2-1; possibly TRBD1 for D (5 bases). The ends were cut back, 1 base at V and 5 bases at J, with 6 bases in the middle. This CDR3 is built from 13 residues. Germline CDR1 reads SGHTA; CDR2 reads FQGTGA. CDR3 sequence: CASSLSRDNEQFF. The CDR3 coding sequence is TGTGCCAGCAGCTTAAGCAGGGACAATGAGCAGTTCTTC.

CDR3 in amino acids: CASSLSGGYGYTF. The CDR3 DNA reads TGTGCCAGCAGTTTGTCGGGGGGCTATGGCTACACCTTC. This sequence joins TRBV28 and TRBJ1-2; the D gene is possibly TRBD1 (5 bases). This CDR3 has 13 residues. Trimming shortened V by 3 bases and J by 4 bases, and 9 bases separated the two germline ends. Germline values: CDR1 MDHEN, CDR2 SYDVKM.

This CDR3 reads CASSKEPSSPLHF. CDR3 bases: TGTGCCAGCAGTAAGGAACCGAGCTCACCCCTCCACTTT. The chain combines TRBV6-4 with TRBJ1-6; no clear D gene. This CDR3 comprises 13 residues. V gave up 5 bases and J gave up 10 bases, with 12 bases separating them. Per germline, CDR1 MRHNA and CDR2 SNTAGT.

This chain links TRBV15 with TRBJ2-7, with unresolved D. The CDR3 contains 13 residues. Germline CDR1 and CDR2: LNHNV and YYDKDF (reference sequence). V dropped 5 bases and J dropped 3 bases, with 11 bases sitting between them. CDR3 amino acids: CATSARRFYEQYF. The CDR3 DNA is TGTGCCACCAGCGCTCGACGCTTCTACGAGCAGTACTTC.

The sample holds one count of this clone. V gene TRBV28 combines with J gene TRBJ1-2; 10 nucleotides line up with TRBD1. J gave up 4 bases and V 3 bases, and 5 bases lay outside the gene matches. The CDR3 has 15 residues. Germline V gene data show CDR1 as MDHEN and CDR2 as SYDVKM. The CDR3 loop reads CASSLTGGAGYGYTF. The CDR3 DNA reads TGTGCCAGCAGTTTGACAGGGGGCGCGGGCTATGGCTACACCTTC.

The chain carries TRBV5-1 and TRBJ2-3; perhaps TRBD1 as D (5 bases). V dropped 4 bases and J dropped 4 bases, with 10 bases sitting between them. The CDR3 extends over 13 amino acids. Germline V gene sequence: CDR1 SGHRS, CDR2 YFSETQ. CDR3 DNA sequence: TGCGCCAGCAGCCCGACAGCTGCAGATACGCAGTATTTT. Its protein product is CASSPTAADTQYF.

The chain uses TRBV28 and TRBJ1-1, with D possibly being TRBD1 (5 bases). CDR1 MDHEN and CDR2 SYDVKM come from the germline V gene. CDR3 length equals 13 residues. V was pared by 3 bases and J by 7 bases, with 12 bases between. CDR3 DNA sequence: TGTGCCAGCAGTTTGTTAGGGGCATTTGAAGCTTTCTTT. It yields the protein CASSLLGAFEAFF.

V gene TRBV4-2 combines with J gene TRBJ1-6, with TRBD1 matching 7 bases. The CDR3 contains 14 residues. V dropped 1 base and J dropped 8; count of bases not matched to a gene: 2. CDR1 is LGHNA and CDR2 is YNFKEQ in the germline V gene. In DNA, the CDR3 is TGTGCCAGCAGCCAAGGACAGGGCTATTCACCCCTCCACTTT. Translated: CASSQGQGYSPLHF.

The chain couples TRBV27 to TRBJ2-7, with TRBD2 matching over 10 bases. Germline loops: CDR1 MNHEY, CDR2 SMNVEV (reference sequence). The CDR3 runs 14 residues. Trimming removed 9 bases from V and 4 bases from J; junction bases left unmatched: 9. CDR3 sequence (DNA): TGTGCCAGTGGGCTAGGGACTAGCGTTTACGAGCAGTACTTC. Its translation: CASGLGTSVYEQYF.

The V call is TRBV19, the J call TRBJ2-7; D may be TRBD2 (5 bases). The CDR3 has 13 amino acids. V lost 5 bases, J lost 0 bases, and 8 bases lay in between. CDR1 is LNHDA and CDR2 is SQIVND in the germline V gene (reference sequence). The CDR3 nucleotides read TGTGCCAGTAGTGATACTAGCTCCTACGAGCAGTACTTC. Encoded protein: CASSDTSSYEQYF.

The chain has TRBV7-9 and TRBJ1-6; tentatively, D is TRBD1 (6 bases). This CDR3 contains 13 residues. CDR1 is SEHNR and CDR2 is FQNEAQ in the germline V gene (reference sequence). The V gene lost 6 bases and the J gene lost 10 bases, with 13 bases spanning the gap. CDR3 in DNA: TGTGCCAGCAGAAGGGGGATGGGATCACCCCTCCACTTT. This codes for CASRRGMGSPLHF.

This clone was seen only a few times. The rearrangement links TRBV18 to TRBJ2-1; TRBD2 agrees at 12 bases. V trimming: 1 base; J trimming: 0 bases; junction bases outside the gene matches: 7. This CDR3 comprises 19 residues. Germline assignment: CDR1 KGHSH and CDR2 LQKENI. The CDR3 region is CASSPLGLAGGSSYNEQFF. In nucleotides, the CDR3 is TGTGCCAGCTCACCACTTGGTCTAGCGGGGGGGAGCTCCTACAATGAGCAGTTCTTC. Together with reference TRBV18 and TRBJ2-1, the CDR3 gives the full variable domain: NAGVMQNPRHLVRRRGQEARLRCSPMKGHSHVYWYRQLPEEGLKFMVYLQKENIIDESGMPKERFSAEFPKEGPSILRIQQVVRGDSAAYFCASSPLGLAGGSSYNEQFFGPGTRLTVL.

This chain connects TRBV2 to TRBJ1-1; D is perhaps TRBD1 (6 bases). Trimming shortened V by 4 bases and J by 6 bases, and 15 bases separated the two germline ends. CDR3 size: 14 residues. Germline CDR1 SNHLY, CDR2 FYNNEI. The CDR3: CASSVRTGTPEAFF. The CDR3 nucleotides read TGTGCCAGCAGTGTACGTACAGGGACCCCTGAAGCTTTCTTT.

The rearrangement uses TRBV11-2 and TRBJ2-5; 8 nucleotides match TRBD2. Germline values: CDR1 SGHAT, CDR2 FQNNGV. J was trimmed by 2 bases and V by 4 bases; bases with no gene match: 6. The CDR3 spans 15 residues. As DNA, the CDR3 is TGTGCCAGCAGCTCCCAGCCTAGCGGGCAAGAGACCCAGTACTTC. It specifies CASSSQPSGQETQYF.

The chain employs TRBV5-5 and TRBJ2-4; either TRBD1 or TRBD2 may supply D (6 bases each). Germline CDR1 is SGHKS and CDR2 is YYEKEE (reference sequence). Trimming cost V 0 bases and J 12 bases, with 10 bases left between them. This CDR3 is 12 amino acids long. CDR3 amino acids: CASSLEGGPQYF. The DNA of the CDR3 is TGTGCCAGCAGCTTGGAAGGGGGGCCTCAGTACTTC.

The genes are TRBV7-2 and TRBJ1-4, with 10 bases lining up with TRBD1. Unmatched junction bases numbered 9, after V lost 5 bases and J lost 0 bases. Germline V gene data show CDR1 as SGHTA and CDR2 as FQGNSA. This CDR3 spans 18 amino acids. CDR3: CASSPKSGTGATNEKLFF. The CDR3 coding sequence is TGTGCCAGCAGCCCCAAGTCCGGGACAGGGGCAACTAATGAAAAACTGTTTTTT.

V and J are TRBV7-9 and TRBJ1-2, with TRBD1 matching 8 bases. Germline CDR1 reads SEHNR; CDR2 reads FQNEAQ (reference sequence). V shed 6 bases, J shed 4 bases, and the junction held 7 bases outside the gene matches. The CDR3 extends over 14 amino acids. The CDR3 reads CASSRGQGSYGYTF. In nucleotides, the CDR3 is TGTGCCAGCAGTAGAGGACAGGGCTCCTATGGCTACACCTTC.

The chain is built from TRBV7-2 and TRBJ2-2; 7 bases align to TRBD2. Germline V gene sequence: CDR1 SGHTA, CDR2 FQGNSA. The V and J ends lost 5 bases and 6 bases, in that order; junction bases with no gene match: 9. This CDR3 region has 15 residues. The CDR3 DNA is TGTGCCAGCAGCCACCTCAGAGCGGGGTCCGGGGAGCTGTTTTTT. It is translated as CASSHLRAGSGELFF.

The chain carries TRBV2 and TRBJ2-5; 7 bases map to TRBD2. Germline V gives CDR1 SNHLY, CDR2 FYNNEI. Trimming cost V 9 bases and J 0 bases; bases outside gene matches: 1. The CDR3 sequence is 12 residues long. Written as DNA, the CDR3 is TGTGCCAGGGGGACTAACCAAGAGACCCAGTACTTC. Its translation: CARGTNQETQYF.

The chain carries TRBV6-6 and TRBJ2-7; tentatively, D is TRBD2 (5 bases). This CDR3 has 13 amino acids. Trimming took 8 bases from V and 1 from J, leaving 12 bases between them. Per the germline V gene, CDR1 is MNHNY and CDR2 is SVGAGI (reference sequence). DNA of the CDR3: TGTGCCAGCGACCCTCGGGGATCCTACGAGCAGTACTTC. It yields the protein CASDPRGSYEQYF.

Comment on this clone: The germline gene is not matched at one end of the junction; a read error may be the cause. The chain employs TRBV7-9 and TRBJ2-7; D gene unclear. The germline CDR1 and CDR2 sequences are SEHNR and FQNEAQ (reference sequence). The CDR3 runs 14 residues. The CDR3 DNA reads TGTGCCAGCAGCTTAGCGGGCAGGTCCTCCGAGCAGTACTTC. This encodes CASSLAGRSSEQYF.

The CDR3 loop is CASSLAGTGGRNEQFF. The CDR3 DNA sequence: TGCGCCAGCAGCTTGGCCGGGACAGGGGGCAGAAATGAGCAGTTCTTC. This rearrangement joins TRBV5-1 to TRBJ2-1, with TRBD1 matching 12 bases. There are 16 residues in the CDR3. Unmatched junction bases numbered 5, after V lost 0 bases and J lost 7 bases. Germline V gives CDR1 SGHRS, CDR2 YFSETQ.

V usage is TRBV5-8 and J usage is TRBJ1-3, with D uncertain. CDR3 size: 12 residues. Trimming left V 4 bases short and J 0 bases short, with 2 bases between. Germline CDR1 SGHTS, CDR2 YDEGEE. DNA for the CDR3: TGTGCCAGCAGCCTCTCTGGAAACACCATATATTTT. Protein: CASSLSGNTIYF. Full variable domain (missing parts from reference TRBV5-8 and TRBJ1-3): EAGVTQSPTHLIKTRGQQATLRCSPISGHTSVYWYQQALGLGLQFLLWYDEGEERNRGNFPPRFSGRQFPNYSSELNVNALELEDSALYLCASSLSGNTIYFGEGSWLTVV.

This clone was detected a few times. The chain is built from TRBV7-2 and TRBJ2-5; TRBD1 matches at 7 bases. The CDR3 runs to 15 residues. Trimming removed 3 bases from V and 4 bases from J; junction bases left unmatched: 8. Germline V lookup: CDR1 SGHTA, CDR2 FQGNSA. The CDR3 DNA follows: TGTGCCAGCAGCTTGGGGCAGGGGGTTCGAGAGACCCAGTACTTC. This encodes CASSLGQGVRETQYF.